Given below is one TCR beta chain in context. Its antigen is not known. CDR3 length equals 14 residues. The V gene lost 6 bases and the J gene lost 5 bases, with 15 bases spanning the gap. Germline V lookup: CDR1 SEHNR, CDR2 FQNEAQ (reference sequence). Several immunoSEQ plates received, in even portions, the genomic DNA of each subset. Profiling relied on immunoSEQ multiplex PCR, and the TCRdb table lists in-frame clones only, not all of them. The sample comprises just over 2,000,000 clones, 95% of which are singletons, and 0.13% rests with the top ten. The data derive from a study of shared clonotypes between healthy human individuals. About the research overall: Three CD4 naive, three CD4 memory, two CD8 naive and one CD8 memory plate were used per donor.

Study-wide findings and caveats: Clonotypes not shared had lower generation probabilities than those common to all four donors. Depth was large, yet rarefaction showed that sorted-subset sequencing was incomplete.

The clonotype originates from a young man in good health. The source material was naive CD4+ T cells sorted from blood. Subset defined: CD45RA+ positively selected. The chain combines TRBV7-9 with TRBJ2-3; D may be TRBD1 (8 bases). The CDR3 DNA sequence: TGTGCCAGCAGTTCTACAGGGGGGGGAGATACGCAGTATTTT. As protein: CASSSTGGGDTQYF.